This T cell receptor (beta chain) originates from a study of T cell repertoires in cytomegalovirus infection. Study results and limitations: Frequencies of public TCR beta families were cumulated, and this identified carriers of CMV plus the relevant HLA.

This clonotype was recorded at least ten times. Antigen: not known. TCRdb used MiXCR to reprocess the reads, holding one entry per CDR3 protein. Among 200,000 to 300,000 distinct CDR3 sequences listed, roughly 6.5% were seen once. Germline V gene sequence: CDR1 SNHLY, CDR2 FYNNEI. CDR3 length: 13 residues. The ends were cut back, 8 bases at V and 2 bases at J, with 12 bases in the middle. Sequences were obtained from PBMCs. This TCR was sampled from a human donor in good health (CMV status not recorded). Some clones in this sample may be carry-over from other donors' samples. This rearrangement joins TRBV2 to TRBJ1-2, with a tentative D call TRBD1 (5 bases). The CDR3 region has the DNA TGTGCCAGCCGGACATGGGGGAACTATGGCTACACCTTC. This sequence encodes CASRTWGNYGYTF.